The rows below give T cell receptor beta chains drawn from one sample of a study of blood T cell repertoires in COVID-19. The data were produced by immunoSEQ multiplex PCR, yet TCRdb's version contains in-frame clones alone and is incomplete. The data show under 80,000 clones, around 85% seen once. The source material was peripheral blood. The receptors shown here come from a human donor in a cohort sampled during active COVID-19. CDR3s include the opening cysteine and the closing phenylalanine or tryptophan. Size tells how often a clone was seen (once, few, many) or the class of an expanded clone, and some rows leave it out.

clone_size: -; cdr3_length: 14; j_call: TRBJ2-3; v_call: TRBV10-2; cdr3_aa: CASSDGPGRDTQYF
clone_size: -; cdr3_length: 14; j_call: TRBJ2-7; v_call: TRBV18; cdr3_aa: CASSPSGSWYEQYF
clone_size: -; cdr3_length: 12; j_call: TRBJ1-1; v_call: TRBV29-1; cdr3_aa: CSVGGPSTEAFF
clone_size: -; cdr3_length: 14; j_call: TRBJ1-2; v_call: TRBV6-1; cdr3_aa: CASSDGFWVGGYTF
clone_size: -; cdr3_length: 14; j_call: TRBJ2-7; v_call: TRBV27; cdr3_aa: CASLDLAGAREQYF
clone_size: -; cdr3_length: 13; j_call: TRBJ1-2; v_call: TRBV19; cdr3_aa: CASSMSAAYGYTF
clone_size: -; cdr3_length: 13; j_call: TRBJ1-6; v_call: TRBV6-5; cdr3_aa: CASSSGVHSPLHF
clone_size: -; cdr3_length: 14; j_call: TRBJ1-3; v_call: TRBV27; cdr3_aa: CASRGQGSGNTIYF
clone_size: -; cdr3_length: 16; j_call: TRBJ2-1; v_call: TRBV7-6; cdr3_aa: CASSLAGTSGRVEQFF
clone_size: -; cdr3_length: 14; j_call: TRBJ1-2; v_call: TRBV6-6; cdr3_aa: CASSQQQGPYGYTF
clone_size: -; cdr3_length: 14; j_call: TRBJ2-2; v_call: TRBV27; cdr3_aa: CASSFSWNTGELFF
clone_size: -; cdr3_length: 14; j_call: TRBJ2-3; v_call: TRBV24-1; cdr3_aa: CATSDEPSTDTQYF
clone_size: -; cdr3_length: 18; j_call: TRBJ2-1; v_call: TRBV28; cdr3_aa: CASSLWTSGRVTNNEQFF
clone_size: -; cdr3_length: 12; j_call: TRBJ2-7; v_call: TRBV5-1; cdr3_aa: CASSLDIYEQYF
clone_size: -; cdr3_length: 11; j_call: TRBJ1-1; v_call: TRBV24-1; cdr3_aa: CATGFGAEAFF
clone_size: -; cdr3_length: 19; j_call: TRBJ1-6; v_call: TRBV2; cdr3_aa: CASSERLGQGISLNSPLHF
clone_size: -; cdr3_length: 10; j_call: TRBJ1-1; v_call: TRBV29-1; cdr3_aa: CSGWTAEAFF
clone_size: -; cdr3_length: 11; j_call: TRBJ2-7; v_call: TRBV19; cdr3_aa: CASRRNSEQYF
clone_size: -; cdr3_length: 15; j_call: TRBJ1-3; v_call: TRBV19; cdr3_aa: CASSPDRARGNTIYF
clone_size: -; cdr3_length: 13; j_call: TRBJ2-7; v_call: TRBV6-6; cdr3_aa: CASKNGGNYEQYF
clone_size: -; cdr3_length: 17; j_call: TRBJ2-7; v_call: TRBV5-1; cdr3_aa: CASSPDPGLAGGHEQYF
clone_size: -; cdr3_length: 19; j_call: TRBJ2-2; v_call: TRBV28; cdr3_aa: CASSLGGSWREFDTGELFF
clone_size: -; cdr3_length: 16; j_call: TRBJ2-1; v_call: TRBV24-1; cdr3_aa: CATSDQTSGSRNEQFF
clone_size: -; cdr3_length: 14; j_call: TRBJ1-5; v_call: TRBV5-1; cdr3_aa: CASSLEAGNQPQHF
clone_size: -; cdr3_length: 14; j_call: TRBJ1-2; v_call: TRBV28; cdr3_aa: CASSRTGPDYGYTF
clone_size: once; cdr3_length: 17; j_call: TRBJ2-2; v_call: TRBV3-1/TRBV3-2; cdr3_aa: CASSLYRDRANTGELFF
clone_size: -; cdr3_length: 14; j_call: TRBJ2-3; v_call: TRBV5-1; cdr3_aa: CASSFEGGPDTQYF
clone_size: -; cdr3_length: 15; j_call: TRBJ1-3; v_call: TRBV4-2; cdr3_aa: CASSQTQGTGNTIYF
clone_size: -; cdr3_length: 15; j_call: TRBJ1-6; v_call: TRBV6-5; cdr3_aa: CASRPQGQVNSPLHF
clone_size: -; cdr3_length: 15; j_call: TRBJ2-5; v_call: TRBV28; cdr3_aa: CASSFTGLGGETQYF
clone_size: -; cdr3_length: 15; j_call: TRBJ2-1; v_call: TRBV11-3; cdr3_aa: CASSLDPLTRTEQFF
clone_size: -; cdr3_length: 13; j_call: TRBJ1-5; v_call: TRBV29-1; cdr3_aa: CSVGQNSNQPQHF
clone_size: -; cdr3_length: 14; j_call: TRBJ1-1; v_call: TRBV5-1; cdr3_aa: CASSLDTQGMEAFF
clone_size: -; cdr3_length: 18; j_call: TRBJ2-7; v_call: TRBV6-1; cdr3_aa: CASSALDRGPPISYEQYF
clone_size: -; cdr3_length: 13; j_call: TRBJ2-1; v_call: TRBV12-3/TRBV12-4; cdr3_aa: CASTREVGNEQFF
clone_size: -; cdr3_length: 14; j_call: TRBJ2-5; v_call: TRBV5-6; cdr3_aa: CASSRDSDQETQYF
clone_size: -; cdr3_length: 15; j_call: TRBJ2-7; v_call: TRBV7-2; cdr3_aa: CASSPPGLASYEQYF
clone_size: -; cdr3_length: 16; j_call: TRBJ2-1; v_call: TRBV5-1; cdr3_aa: CASSLGRTSGSRGQFF
clone_size: few; cdr3_length: 15; j_call: TRBJ2-3; v_call: TRBV18; cdr3_aa: CASSPWRGRTDTQYF
clone_size: -; cdr3_length: 13; j_call: TRBJ2-7; v_call: TRBV28; cdr3_aa: CAGGGQGAHEQYF
clone_size: once; cdr3_length: 14; j_call: TRBJ2-2; v_call: TRBV11-2; cdr3_aa: CASRQGGGGGELFF
clone_size: -; cdr3_length: 17; j_call: TRBJ2-6; v_call: TRBV27; cdr3_aa: CASSSHQGSSGANVLTF
clone_size: -; cdr3_length: 14; j_call: TRBJ2-7; v_call: TRBV7-9; cdr3_aa: CASSLMGGLYEQYF
clone_size: -; cdr3_length: 16; j_call: TRBJ1-1; v_call: TRBV11-3; cdr3_aa: CASSYLPLTGNTEAFF
clone_size: -; cdr3_length: 13; j_call: TRBJ1-3; v_call: TRBV11-2; cdr3_aa: CASSTGIGNTIYF
clone_size: -; cdr3_length: 14; j_call: TRBJ1-5; v_call: TRBV19; cdr3_aa: CASSMWQGDQPQHF
clone_size: -; cdr3_length: 16; j_call: TRBJ1-5; v_call: TRBV15; cdr3_aa: CATSRDTSFNNQPQHF
clone_size: -; cdr3_length: 15; j_call: TRBJ1-2; v_call: TRBV28; cdr3_aa: CASSAFWTANYGYTF